Below, 17 T cell receptor beta chains from the same sample are listed, as sequenced in a study of blood T cell repertoires in COVID-19. Sequenced by immunoSEQ multiplex PCR; TCRdb stores in-frame clones only, minus some. The sample lists under 300,000 clones, approximately 91% occurring once. The sample was PBMCs or T cells enriched from blood (not recorded which). All receptors come from a middle-aged woman with acute COVID-19.

A note on this clone: Other DNA sequences from this sample encode an identical CDR3 as well. The V gene is TRBV5-1, the J gene TRBJ1-2; D gene ambiguous. Germline V gives CDR1 SGHRS, CDR2 YFSETQ. Trimming took 2 bases from V and 0 from J, leaving 8 bases between them. The CDR3 spans 14 residues. The CDR3 is CASSFERANYGYTF. The CDR3 DNA reads TGCGCCAGCAGCTTTGAGCGAGCTAACTATGGCTACACCTTC.

V and J are TRBV11-1 and TRBJ2-2, with TRBD1 matching over 8 bases. This CDR3 is 15 amino acids long. V lost 3 bases to trimming and J lost 4 bases; unmatched junction nucleotides: 4. Germline V gene sequence: CDR1 SGHAT, CDR2 FQDESV (reference sequence). The CDR3 nucleotides read TGTGCCAGCAGCTTGGGGACAGGAGCCACCGGGGAGCTGTTTTTT. Translation: CASSLGTGATGELFF.

The chain links TRBV5-6 to TRBJ2-5; tentatively, D is TRBD2 (7 bases). The germline V gene encodes CDR1 SGHDT and CDR2 YYEEEE. Trimming stripped 4 bases from V and 2 bases from J, with 18 bases between. The CDR3 covers 16 residues. DNA of the CDR3: TGTGCCAGCAGCCTACAAGGGGGGGGCGGGCAAGAGACCCAGTACTTC. The encoded protein is CASSLQGGGGQETQYF.

The V call is TRBV5-1, the J call TRBJ2-7, with D perhaps matching TRBD1 (6 bases). This CDR3 has 14 amino acids. Trimming stripped 1 base from V and 6 bases from J, with 14 bases between. The germline V gene encodes CDR1 SGHRS and CDR2 YFSETQ. CDR3 nucleotides: TGCGCCAGCAGCTTGACAGGGTGGGAAGGCGAGCAGTACTTC. It is translated as CASSLTGWEGEQYF.

The V and J genes are TRBV7-9 and TRBJ1-2, with D possibly TRBD1 on 5 matching bases. CDR3 size: 12 residues. Trimming took 4 bases from V and 7 from J, leaving 10 bases between them. Germline V gives CDR1 SEHNR, CDR2 FQNEAQ (reference sequence). The CDR3 region has the DNA TGTGCCAGCAGCTCGCAGGGTTTTGGCTACACCTTC. Protein sequence: CASSSQGFGYTF.

The gene calls are TRBV7-9 and TRBJ1-2, with D uncertain. Trimming took 5 bases from V and 6 from J, leaving 16 bases between them. There are 14 residues in the CDR3. Germline assignment: CDR1 SEHNR and CDR2 FQNEAQ (reference sequence). In DNA form, the CDR3 reads TGTGCCAGCAGCCCGATTTGGCGGTCTGATGGCTACACCTTC. This translates into CASSPIWRSDGYTF.

The chain uses TRBV29-1 and TRBJ2-3, with TRBD2 identical over 10 bases. The J segment lost 6 bases and the V segment lost 5 bases, leaving 11 bases of the junction unmatched. Germline CDR1 is SQVTM and CDR2 is ANQGSEA. The length of the CDR3 is 15 residues. The DNA for the CDR3 is TGCAGCGTTTCCCTAGCGGGGGAGCCCTCCGATACGCAGTATTTT. As protein: CSVSLAGEPSDTQYF.

The CDR3 protein is CASSEGLNTGELFF. The CDR3 nucleotides read TGTGCCAGCAGTGAGGGACTAAACACCGGGGAGCTGTTTTTT. This rearrangement joins TRBV6-4 to TRBJ2-2, with 7 bases that match TRBD2. CDR1 is MRHNA and CDR2 is SNTAGT in the germline V gene. This CDR3 is built from 14 residues. V was clipped by 3 bases and J by 2 bases; unmatched bases: 0.

The CDR3 DNA follows: TGTGCCAGCTCCGTCGGACAGGGAAAACTGTTTTTT. This translates into CASSVGQGKLFF. The J gene is TRBJ1-4, the V gene TRBV18, with 8 bases fitting TRBD1. The V gene's germline CDR1 is KGHSH and CDR2 LQKENI. The CDR3 contains 12 residues. V was pared by 6 bases and J by 10 bases, with 4 bases of the junction left unmatched.

The J gene is TRBJ1-4, the V gene TRBV11-3, with 7 bases identical to TRBD1. V trimming: 5 bases; J trimming: 4 bases; junction bases outside the gene matches: 4. The CDR3 runs 14 residues. Germline-derived CDR1 and CDR2 are SGHNT and YENEEA. CDR3 sequence reads: CASSLQGSNEKLFF. The CDR3 region has the DNA TGTGCCAGCAGCCTACAGGGGAGTAATGAAAAACTGTTTTTT.

The rearrangement joins TRBV21-1 to TRBJ2-1; TRBD2 is taken as the D call from the table, unchecked against the DNA. TRBV21-1 is termed a pseudogene. This CDR3 has 15 amino acids. The CDR3 bases are TGTGCCAGCAGCTGGACTAGCGGGTCTTACAATGAGCAGTTCTTC. Protein: CASSWTSGSYNEQFF.

This sequence joins TRBV12-3 or TRBV12-4 and TRBJ2-7, with D tentatively TRBD2 (6 bases). The CDR3 consists of 13 residues. V was pared by 6 bases and J by 2 bases, with 11 bases between. CDR3 sequence reads: CASRRGLAYEQYF. As DNA, the CDR3 is TGTGCCAGCAGGCGGGGCCTAGCCTACGAGCAGTACTTC.

The chain joins TRBV6-6 to TRBJ1-4; TRBD1 might be the D (6 bases). This CDR3 contains 15 residues. V lost 5 bases, J lost 8 bases, and 18 bases lay in between. The germline gives CDR1 MNHNY, CDR2 SVGAGI (reference sequence). The CDR3 loop reads CASSLRGRGGEKLFF. CDR3 nucleotide sequence: TGTGCCAGCAGTCTCCGTGGCAGGGGAGGGGAAAAACTGTTTTTT.

The rearrangement uses TRBV11-2 and TRBJ1-1; D unresolved. The V end was cut by 1 base, the J end by 7 bases, with 13 bases between. This CDR3 contains 14 residues. The germline gives CDR1 SGHAT, CDR2 FQNNGV. The CDR3 nucleotides read TGTGCCAGCAGCTTAGGGGTCAGCCGACTTGAAGCTTTCTTT. This gives the protein CASSLGVSRLEAFF.

The chain recombines TRBV7-9 with TRBJ2-7, with D perhaps matching TRBD1 (6 bases). Deletions cut 5 bases from V and 1 base from J, with 12 bases between. Germline V lookup: CDR1 SEHNR, CDR2 FQNEAQ (reference sequence). The CDR3 is 14 amino acids. The chain's CDR3 is CASSAGTKSYEQYF. CDR3 sequence (DNA): TGTGCCAGCAGCGCAGGGACAAAGTCCTACGAGCAGTACTTC.

V is TRBV24-1 and J is TRBJ1-2, with D possibly matching TRBD1 (6 bases). This CDR3 is 16 amino acids long. The V end was cut by 4 bases, the J end by 2 bases, with 16 bases between. CDR1 is KGHDR, CDR2 SFDVKD, per germline. CDR3 sequence (DNA): TGTGCCACCAGTGACCATGGGGGGGGCAGGAACTATGGCTACACCTTC. Amino acids: CATSDHGGGRNYGYTF.

The CDR3 loop is CSAGAGTGVNGYTF. The CDR3 coding sequence is TGCAGCGCCGGCGCTGGGACAGGGGTTAATGGCTACACCTTC. The rearrangement joins TRBV29-1 to TRBJ1-2; 10 bases are a match to TRBD1. The CDR3 has 14 amino acids. Per germline, CDR1 SQVTM and CDR2 ANQGSEA. The V segment lost 7 bases and the J segment 6 bases; nucleotides outside the gene matches: 11.